The 21 T cell receptor beta chains listed next were all sequenced from one sample in a study of response to subunit inactivated influenza vaccine. TCRdb passed the RT-PCR reads through MiXCR, listing each CDR3 protein once. This sample yields just under 550,000 distinct CDR3 sequences, of which approximately 24% are seen a single time; 2.5% to 3% belongs to the top ten. These records were also assigned to another study, of T cells expressing NK-cell markers. That report notes: What made the TCR beta cDNA was 5'RACE template switching with UMIs.

The starting material was CD4+ T cells sorted from PBMCs, obtained less than 13 days after vaccination. These receptors were taken from a man in his fifties or sixties who received an inactivated influenza vaccine.

In this sample, this clonotype turned up once. CDR3 nucleotides: TGTGCCAGCCCCCCCCTTCCCCAGACTGGGGCCAACGTCCTGACTTTC. It encodes CASPPLPQTGANVLTF. This chain links TRBV18 with TRBJ2-6, with D unresolved. From germline, CDR1 is KGHSH and CDR2 LQKENI. CDR3 length: 16 residues. V lost 8 bases to trimming and J lost 2 bases, with 16 bases between them.

The chain combines TRBV3-1 with TRBJ2-3; 9 nucleotides align to TRBD1. Per the germline V gene, CDR1 is LGHDT and CDR2 is YNNKEL (reference sequence). The length of the CDR3 is 15 residues. The V segment lost 7 bases and the J segment 5 bases; nucleotides outside the gene matches: 10. CDR3 DNA: TGTGCCAGCACCCCCGGGACAGGGCTAGTAGATACGCAGTATTTT. Its translation is CASTPGTGLVDTQYF.

This clonotype showed up just once. This sequence joins TRBV11-2 and TRBJ1-6; 11 bases agree with TRBD1. J gave up 13 bases and V 1 base, and 6 bases lay outside the gene matches. There are 15 residues in the CDR3. Germline values: CDR1 SGHAT, CDR2 FQNNGV. CDR3 bases: TGTGCCAGCAGCTTAGTCGGGACAGGGGGTTTCCCCCTCCACTTT. Protein: CASSLVGTGGFPLHF.

As for this clonotype: An end of the junction differs from the germline gene, which may be a read error. V and J are TRBV28 and TRBJ2-3, with a possible D match to TRBD2 (5 bases). Germline V CDR1 and CDR2: MDHEN, SYDVKM. This CDR3 contains 11 residues. CDR3 sequence: CASSQTKSQAF. Written as DNA, the CDR3 is TGTGCCAGCAGCCAGACTAAATCGCAGGCTTTT.

This clonotype was counted a few times. V usage is TRBV2 and J usage is TRBJ1-6, with 8 bases fitting TRBD1. Germline loops: CDR1 SNHLY, CDR2 FYNNEI. The junction had 5 bases not matched to a gene; V was cut back by 9 bases and J by 7 bases. The CDR3 extends over 13 amino acids. DNA of the CDR3: TGTGCCAGTAGACAGGGGATCAATTCACCCCTCCACTTT. It codes for CASRQGINSPLHF.

The J gene is TRBJ2-6, the V gene TRBV24-1; D assignment may be TRBD1 or TRBD2 (5 bases each). The CDR3 has 18 amino acids. The V gene's germline CDR1 is KGHDR and CDR2 SFDVKD. Trimming pared 7 bases from V and 4 bases from J, leaving 22 bases between. The CDR3: CATSYTTRGESGANVLTF. The CDR3, as DNA: TGTGCCACCAGCTATACAACTAGGGGAGAATCAGGGGCCAACGTCCTGACTTTC.

This clonotype was observed a few times. The chain joins TRBV12-3 or TRBV12-4 to TRBJ2-7; no definite D call. There are 18 residues in the CDR3. Trimming removed 2 bases from V and 2 bases from J, with 22 bases in between. The CDR3 loop is CASSLRVLGQFKTYEQYF. The DNA of the CDR3 is TGTGCCAGCAGTTTAAGGGTTCTTGGCCAGTTTAAGACCTACGAGCAGTACTTC.

Ten or more counts support this clonotype. The chain is built from TRBV28 and TRBJ2-1; D not certain. The CDR3 extends over 15 amino acids. Germline V lookup: CDR1 MDHEN, CDR2 SYDVKM. V was shortened by 6 bases and J by 6 bases, with 18 bases between the two germline ends. The CDR3 sequence is CASSPPRRGVNEQFF. The CDR3 bases are TGTGCCAGCAGCCCCCCTAGGCGCGGAGTCAATGAGCAGTTCTTC.

This rearrangement joins TRBV18 to TRBJ1-2, with D possibly being TRBD1 (6 bases). The length of the CDR3 is 14 residues. Trimming pared 0 bases from V and 12 bases from J, leaving 17 bases between. From germline, CDR1 is KGHSH and CDR2 LQKENI. Here the CDR3 reads CASSPPTGHWGHTF. In nucleotides, the CDR3 is TGTGCCAGCTCACCACCGACAGGCCACTGGGGCCACACCTTC.

This clonotype was detected a few times. The chain links TRBV5-1 to TRBJ2-2, with no clear D. Looked up from germline, CDR1 is SGHRS and CDR2 is YFSETQ. Trimming left V 0 bases short and J 4 bases short, with 16 bases between. CDR3 length equals 17 residues. This chain's CDR3 is CASSLADPYFSTGELFF. The CDR3 DNA sequence: TGCGCCAGCAGCTTGGCCGACCCGTATTTCTCCACCGGGGAGCTGTTTTTT. The full variable domain, rest sourced from reference TRBV5-1 and TRBJ2-2, is KAGVTQTPRYLIKTRGQQVTLSCSPISGHRSVSWYQQTPGQGLQFLFEYFSETQRNKGNFPGRFSGRQFSNSRSEMNVSTLELGDSALYLCASSLADPYFSTGELFFGEGSRLTVL.

This sequence joins TRBV20-1 and TRBJ2-1; 12 bases fit TRBD2. CDR3 length: 14 amino acids. Germline V gene data show CDR1 as DFQATT and CDR2 as SNEGSKA (reference sequence). The ends lost 5 bases at V and 7 bases at J; junction bases unmatched: 6. CDR3 in DNA: TGCAGTGCTCCGACTAGCGGGGGCAGAAATGAGCAGTTCTTC. Protein sequence: CSAPTSGGRNEQFF.

The gene calls are TRBV20-1 and TRBJ1-2; D might be TRBD1 (6 bases). Trimming took off 5 bases at V and 4 bases at J, with 23 bases between the two ends. CDR1 and CDR2 (germline): DFQATT, SNEGSKA (reference sequence). This CDR3 is 16 amino acids long. This chain's CDR3 is CSAPEPNRTVSYGYTF. The CDR3 nucleotides are TGCAGTGCTCCTGAGCCAAACCGGACAGTATCCTATGGCTACACCTTC.

The chain is built from TRBV6-2 or TRBV6-3 and TRBJ1-5; D is ambiguous. The CDR3 runs to 12 residues. Germline V gives CDR1 MNHEY, CDR2 SVGEGT. The V gene lost 5 bases and the J gene lost 7 bases, with 9 bases spanning the gap. The CDR3 region is CASSNPWQPQHF. As DNA, the CDR3 is TGTGCCAGCAGTAACCCCTGGCAGCCCCAGCATTTT.

The chain is built from TRBV11-2 and TRBJ2-4; 10 nucleotides line up with TRBD1. Germline lookup yields CDR1 SGHAT and CDR2 FQNNGV. This CDR3 contains 16 residues. The V segment lost 4 bases and the J segment 8 bases; nucleotides outside the gene matches: 11. The CDR3 is CASSYGQDRGGYIQYF. CDR3 DNA: TGTGCCAGCAGCTACGGCCAGGACAGGGGGGGGTACATTCAGTACTTC.

The rearrangement links TRBV18 to TRBJ2-7, with D possibly being TRBD1 (5 bases). Germline values: CDR1 KGHSH, CDR2 LQKENI. V was cut by 2 bases and J by 6 bases, with 14 bases left in between. The CDR3 contains 14 residues. The DNA for the CDR3 is TGTGCCAGCTCACCATCCAGGAGCCAGGGCGAGCAGTACTTC. Protein: CASSPSRSQGEQYF.

This clonotype appeared a few times. The chain recombines TRBV28 with TRBJ2-3; either TRBD1 or TRBD2 may supply D (5 bases each). Between the trimmed V and J ends, which lost 3 bases and 4 bases, there was a span of 20 bases. The CDR3 covers 17 residues. Germline V CDR1 and CDR2: MDHEN, SYDVKM. The CDR3 DNA follows: TGTGCCAGCAGTTTGGCGACAGCTACTCCCGGGGCAGATACGCAGTATTTT. It translates to CASSLATATPGADTQYF.

This clonotype was observed a handful of times. This chain links TRBV2 with TRBJ1-2, with a tentative D call TRBD1 (5 bases). The CDR3 runs 12 residues. The germline gives CDR1 SNHLY, CDR2 FYNNEI. The germline V and J ends were trimmed by 6 bases and 5 bases, with 10 bases remaining between them. The CDR3 sequence is CASSGQGYGYTF. The DNA for the CDR3 is TGTGCCAGCAGCGGGCAGGGATATGGCTACACCTTC.

The table lists this clonotype with a few counts. The V gene is TRBV6-1, the J gene TRBJ2-7; D call uncertain. Per the germline V gene, CDR1 is MNHNS and CDR2 is SASEGT. Trimming left V 6 bases short and J 0 bases short, with 15 bases between. This CDR3 contains 15 residues. Here the CDR3 DNA reads TGTGCCAGCAGCCCAACAGCCTGGAGCTCCTACGAGCAGTACTTC. This encodes CASSPTAWSSYEQYF.

The CDR3 loop is CSVAGGADTQYF. The CDR3 region has the DNA TGCAGCGTCGCAGGGGGCGCGGATACGCAGTATTTT. V usage is TRBV29-1 and J usage is TRBJ2-3; 8 bases fit TRBD1. CDR1 is SQVTM, CDR2 ANQGSEA, per germline. The CDR3 totals 12 residues. V dropped 6 bases and J dropped 6; count of bases not matched to a gene: 5.

The chain joins TRBV12-3 or TRBV12-4 to TRBJ1-4, with unresolved D. The germline V and J ends were trimmed by 5 bases and 3 bases, with 13 bases remaining between them. The CDR3 contains 15 residues. CDR3 region: CASSDTGPSNEKLFF. In nucleotides, the CDR3 is TGTGCCAGCAGTGATACCGGGCCTTCTAATGAAAAACTGTTTTTT.

This clonotype was observed at least ten times. This chain joins TRBV4-3 and TRBJ2-2; D is uncertain. The V end lost 1 base, the J end lost 6 bases, and 0 bases lay between the germline ends. The CDR3 consists of 11 residues. Germline assignment: CDR1 LGHNA and CDR2 YSLEER. The CDR3 here is CASSQAGELFF. In DNA form, the CDR3 reads TGCGCCAGCAGCCAAGCCGGGGAGCTGTTTTTT.